This is a list of T cell receptor beta chains from one sample in a study of blood T cell repertoires in COVID-19. Profiled with immunoSEQ multiplex PCR; TCRdb holds only in-frame clones, not every one. This sample has some 160,000 clones, with about 85% found just once. Sequencing was carried out using peripheral blood. Receptors were obtained from a man aged 65 to 85 who had recovered from COVID-19. Both conserved end residues are part of each CDR3. The D gene is left open where the match is weak. A clone size is listed for some rows: how often the clone was seen (once, few, many), or a class if it is expanded.

d_call: TRBD2
clone_size: -
j_call: TRBJ2-2
v_call: TRBV7-8
cdr3_aa: CASSLIRSSGLNPNTGELFF
cdr3_nt: TGTGCCAGCAGCTTAATTAGGTCTAGCGGCCTAAACCCGAACACCGGGGAGCTGTTTTTT

d_call: -
clone_size: -
j_call: TRBJ2-3
v_call: TRBV24-1
cdr3_aa: CATSDPGSTDTQYF
cdr3_nt: TGTGCCACCAGTGATCCAGGGAGCACAGATACGCAGTATTTT

d_call: -
clone_size: -
j_call: TRBJ1-1
v_call: TRBV5-1
cdr3_aa: CASSPTAGANTEAFF
cdr3_nt: TGCGCCAGCAGCCCTACCGCAGGGGCTAACACTGAAGCTTTCTTT

d_call: -
clone_size: -
j_call: TRBJ1-2
v_call: TRBV28
cdr3_aa: CASSQGQNYGYTF
cdr3_nt: TGTGCCAGCAGTCAAGGACAGAACTATGGCTACACCTTC

d_call: TRBD2
clone_size: -
j_call: TRBJ2-3
v_call: TRBV10-3
cdr3_aa: CAISATSGRDTQYF
cdr3_nt: TGTGCCATCAGTGCGACTAGCGGAAGAGATACGCAGTATTTT

d_call: TRBD1
clone_size: -
j_call: TRBJ2-7
v_call: TRBV6-6
cdr3_aa: CASSYGQGRSYEQYF
cdr3_nt: TGTGCCAGCAGTTATGGACAGGGGCGTTCCTACGAGCAGTACTTC

d_call: TRBD2
clone_size: -
j_call: TRBJ2-7
v_call: TRBV10-2
cdr3_aa: CASSESWGGEQYF
cdr3_nt: TGCGCCAGCAGTGAGTCTTGGGGGGGAGAGCAGTACTTC

d_call: -
clone_size: -
j_call: TRBJ2-1
v_call: TRBV27
cdr3_aa: CASSLLNSVHEQFF
cdr3_nt: TGTGCCAGCAGTTTACTCAATAGCGTCCATGAGCAGTTCTTC

d_call: -
clone_size: -
j_call: TRBJ1-5
v_call: TRBV6-2/TRBV6-3
cdr3_aa: CASSYYRNSNQPQHF
cdr3_nt: TGTGCCAGCAGTTACTACAGGAATAGCAATCAGCCCCAGCATTTT

d_call: TRBD1
clone_size: -
j_call: TRBJ1-2
v_call: TRBV6-6
cdr3_aa: CASTTGDRSNYGYTF
cdr3_nt: TGTGCCAGCACCACCGGGGACAGGAGTAACTATGGCTACACCTTC

d_call: TRBD2
clone_size: many
j_call: TRBJ2-1
v_call: TRBV15
cdr3_aa: CATSRKRIAGGSGEQFF
cdr3_nt: TGTGCCACCAGCAGAAAGCGAATCGCGGGAGGAAGCGGTGAGCAGTTCTTC

d_call: -
clone_size: -
j_call: TRBJ1-5
v_call: TRBV3-1/TRBV3-2
cdr3_aa: CASSSPNQPQHF
cdr3_nt: TGTGCCAGCAGCTCTCCTAATCAGCCCCAGCATTTT

d_call: TRBD1
clone_size: -
j_call: TRBJ2-5
v_call: TRBV19
cdr3_aa: CASSIGTGQETQYF
cdr3_nt: TGTGCCAGTAGTATAGGGACAGGTCAAGAGACCCAGTACTTC

d_call: TRBD2
clone_size: once
j_call: TRBJ2-1
v_call: TRBV6-5
cdr3_aa: CASNPTSGWFF
cdr3_nt: TGTGCCAGCAATCCGACTAGCGGATGGTTCTTC

d_call: -
clone_size: -
j_call: TRBJ2-5
v_call: TRBV3-1/TRBV3-2
cdr3_aa: CASSPEGGTQYF
cdr3_nt: TGTGCCAGCAGCCCCGAAGGGGGGACCCAGTACTTC

d_call: TRBD2
clone_size: -
j_call: TRBJ2-1
v_call: TRBV2
cdr3_aa: CASRTGLAGHNEQFF
cdr3_nt: TGTGCCAGCAGGACGGGACTAGCGGGCCACAATGAGCAGTTCTTC

d_call: TRBD2
clone_size: -
j_call: TRBJ2-5
v_call: TRBV3-1/TRBV3-2
cdr3_aa: CASSQRLAGGQETQYF
cdr3_nt: TGTGCCAGCAGCCAAAGGCTAGCGGGAGGCCAAGAGACCCAGTACTTC

d_call: TRBD2
clone_size: few
j_call: TRBJ2-7
v_call: TRBV5-4
cdr3_aa: CASSLGLTYEQYF
cdr3_nt: TGTGCCAGCAGCCTGGGACTAACCTACGAGCAGTACTTC

d_call: TRBD2
clone_size: -
j_call: TRBJ2-3
v_call: TRBV28
cdr3_aa: CASIRTSGMSDTQYF
cdr3_nt: TGTGCCAGCATTCGGACTAGCGGGATGTCGGATACGCAGTATTTT

d_call: -
clone_size: few
j_call: TRBJ1-5
v_call: TRBV9
cdr3_aa: CASSVGAENQPQHF
cdr3_nt: TGTGCCAGCAGCGTAGGGGCAGAAAATCAGCCCCAGCATTTT

d_call: -
clone_size: many
j_call: TRBJ1-5
v_call: TRBV28
cdr3_aa: CASSFPYRVDQPQHF
cdr3_nt: TGTGCCAGCAGCTTCCCCTACAGGGTTGATCAGCCCCAGCATTTT

d_call: TRBD1
clone_size: -
j_call: TRBJ1-6
v_call: TRBV7-8
cdr3_aa: CASSSGQAYNSPLHF
cdr3_nt: TGTGCCAGCAGCTCAGGACAGGCCTATAATTCACCCCTCCACTTT

d_call: TRBD2
clone_size: few
j_call: TRBJ2-2
v_call: TRBV7-2
cdr3_aa: CASSPTVAGVRGGELFF
cdr3_nt: TGTGCCAGCAGCCCAACGGTTGCGGGAGTACGCGGCGGGGAGCTGTTTTTT

d_call: TRBD2
clone_size: -
j_call: TRBJ2-1
v_call: TRBV6-5
cdr3_aa: CARMPGLAMNEQFF
cdr3_nt: TGTGCCCGGATGCCGGGACTAGCGATGAATGAGCAGTTCTTC

d_call: -
clone_size: -
j_call: TRBJ1-1
v_call: TRBV5-1
cdr3_aa: CASSFDSNTEAFF
cdr3_nt: TGCGCCAGCAGCTTTGACAGCAACACTGAAGCTTTCTTT

d_call: TRBD1
clone_size: -
j_call: TRBJ2-3
v_call: TRBV4-1
cdr3_aa: CASRSEGGIFADTQYF
cdr3_nt: TGCGCCAGCAGATCCGAAGGGGGCATTTTCGCAGATACGCAGTATTTT

d_call: TRBD1
clone_size: -
j_call: TRBJ1-4
v_call: TRBV19
cdr3_aa: CASSSGQDYNEKLFF
cdr3_nt: TGTGCCAGTAGTAGCGGACAGGACTATAATGAAAAACTGTTTTTT

d_call: TRBD2
clone_size: -
j_call: TRBJ2-3
v_call: TRBV3-1/TRBV3-2
cdr3_aa: CASSQDGTRGRAETQYF
cdr3_nt: TGTGCCAGCAGCCAAGATGGGACTAGGGGTAGGGCAGAAACGCAGTATTTT

d_call: -
clone_size: once
j_call: TRBJ1-2
v_call: TRBV21-1
cdr3_aa: CARPGTGGCNYGYTF
cdr3_nt: TGTGCCAGGCCCGGGACAGGGGGCTGTAACTATGGCTACACCTTC

d_call: -
clone_size: -
j_call: TRBJ1-2
v_call: TRBV4-1
cdr3_aa: CASSQAPGQDYGYTF
cdr3_nt: TGCGCCAGCAGCCAAGCCCCGGGACAAGACTATGGCTACACCTTC

d_call: TRBD1
clone_size: -
j_call: TRBJ1-6
v_call: TRBV11-2
cdr3_aa: CASSSLGQGNSPLHF
cdr3_nt: TGTGCCAGCAGCTCCCTGGGACAGGGCAATTCACCCCTCCACTTT

d_call: -
clone_size: -
j_call: TRBJ1-2
v_call: TRBV28
cdr3_aa: CASSSLQAGNYGYTF
cdr3_nt: TGTGCCAGCAGCTCTCTTCAGGCAGGGAACTATGGCTACACCTTC

d_call: TRBD1
clone_size: -
j_call: TRBJ1-2
v_call: TRBV3-1/TRBV3-2
cdr3_aa: CASSRGTGFNYGYTF
cdr3_nt: TGTGCCAGCAGCCGAGGGACAGGGTTTAACTATGGCTACACCTTC

d_call: -
clone_size: -
j_call: TRBJ1-5
v_call: TRBV7-2
cdr3_aa: CASSLDISNQPQHF
cdr3_nt: TGTGCCAGCAGCCTCGACATTAGCAATCAGCCCCAGCATTTT

d_call: -
clone_size: -
j_call: TRBJ1-6
v_call: TRBV7-9
cdr3_aa: CASSPQQGNNSPLHF
cdr3_nt: TGTGCCAGCAGCCCCCAGCAGGGGAATAATTCACCCCTCCACTTT

d_call: -
clone_size: -
j_call: TRBJ1-2
v_call: TRBV7-2
cdr3_aa: CASSSQGYGYTF
cdr3_nt: TGTGCCAGCAGCTCCCAGGGCTATGGCTACACCTTC

d_call: -
clone_size: -
j_call: TRBJ2-3
v_call: TRBV19
cdr3_aa: CASSKGESDTQYF
cdr3_nt: TGTGCCAGTAGTAAGGGGGAGTCAGATACGCAGTATTTT

d_call: -
clone_size: once
j_call: TRBJ2-5
v_call: TRBV6-5
cdr3_aa: CASSYSSGQETQYF
cdr3_nt: TGTGCCAGCAGTTACTCCTCGGGCCAAGAGACCCAGTACTTC

d_call: TRBD1
clone_size: -
j_call: TRBJ2-7
v_call: TRBV18
cdr3_aa: CASSLNTLQGAGEQYF
cdr3_nt: TGTGCCAGCTCACTGAACACGTTGCAGGGGGCAGGAGAGCAGTACTTC

d_call: TRBD1
clone_size: -
j_call: TRBJ1-2
v_call: TRBV4-1
cdr3_aa: CASSQDRGNYGYTF
cdr3_nt: TGCGCCAGCAGCCAAGACAGGGGGAACTATGGCTACACCTTC

d_call: -
clone_size: few
j_call: TRBJ1-5
v_call: TRBV2
cdr3_aa: CASDVTGRNQPQHF
cdr3_nt: TGTGCCAGCGACGTCACAGGGCGCAATCAGCCCCAGCATTTT

d_call: TRBD2
clone_size: -
j_call: TRBJ2-1
v_call: TRBV3-1/TRBV3-2
cdr3_aa: CASSHAGLAGVEQFF
cdr3_nt: TGTGCCAGCAGCCATGCGGGACTAGCGGGAGTTGAGCAGTTCTTC

d_call: TRBD2
clone_size: -
j_call: TRBJ2-2
v_call: TRBV9
cdr3_aa: CASSLNPPSGRANTGELFF
cdr3_nt: TGTGCCAGCAGCCTAAACCCCCCAAGCGGGAGAGCGAACACCGGGGAGCTGTTTTTT

d_call: -
clone_size: -
j_call: TRBJ1-1
v_call: TRBV6-5
cdr3_aa: CASSYMMSAEAFF
cdr3_nt: TGTGCCAGCAGTTACATGATGAGCGCTGAAGCTTTCTTT

d_call: TRBD2
clone_size: few
j_call: TRBJ2-7
v_call: TRBV7-2
cdr3_aa: CASSPGTSGYEQYF
cdr3_nt: TGTGCCAGCAGCCCGGGGACTAGCGGCTACGAGCAGTACTTC

d_call: -
clone_size: -
j_call: TRBJ1-1
v_call: TRBV7-9
cdr3_aa: CASSPGKVVSNTEAFF
cdr3_nt: TGTGCCAGCAGTCCCGGGAAAGTGGTTTCGAACACTGAAGCTTTCTTT

d_call: -
clone_size: -
j_call: TRBJ1-2
v_call: TRBV14
cdr3_aa: CASSQDQSLGRGYTF
cdr3_nt: TGTGCCAGCAGCCAAGATCAGTCATTGGGGCGAGGCTACACCTTC

d_call: -
clone_size: -
j_call: TRBJ2-7
v_call: TRBV7-2
cdr3_aa: CASRKTPQATYEQYF
cdr3_nt: TGTGCCAGCAGAAAAACGCCCCAGGCGACCTACGAGCAGTACTTC

d_call: -
clone_size: -
j_call: TRBJ1-2
v_call: TRBV5-6
cdr3_aa: CASSLEPYGYTF
cdr3_nt: TGTGCCAGCAGCTTGGAGCCGTATGGCTACACCTTC

d_call: TRBD2
clone_size: -
j_call: TRBJ2-1
v_call: TRBV24-1
cdr3_aa: CATSAGTSGRAGYEQFF
cdr3_nt: TGTGCCACCAGTGCAGGGACTAGCGGGAGGGCCGGGTATGAGCAGTTCTTC